This T cell receptor (beta chain) was found in a study of T-cell memory formation after mild COVID-19. Overall study context: Each donor largely had its own TCR clusters. Study-wide findings and caveats: Some clones that responded turned up in pre-infection memory, which suggests that cross-reactive memory joined in. Confirmation was lacking for SARS-CoV-2 specificity of second-wave clones that peaked on day 37.

The CDR3 runs 16 residues. Germline lookup yields CDR1 LNHNV and CDR2 YYDKDF (reference sequence). Trimming at V came to 5 bases and at J to 1 base, leaving 10 bases not matched to a gene. As to this clonotype: Antigen: not known.

TCRdb re-derived calls from the 5' RACE reads in MiXCR, one entry per CDR3 protein. The sample shows about 560,000 distinct CDR3 sequences, under 20% of them seen only once. Sequencing was carried out using PBMCs or a T cell subset sorted from them (not recorded which). This chain links TRBV15 with TRBJ2-5, with 7 bases that match TRBD2. This TCR came from an adult woman who had mild COVID-19 (a few samples of this study predate the infection). Cell type and time point are not known. CDR3 region: CATSPGLAGFQETQYF. CDR3 DNA: TGTGCCACCAGCCCGGGGTTAGCGGGTTTCCAAGAGACCCAGTACTTC.